This TCR beta chain came from a study of pediatric ulcerative colitis. Across the whole study: Ulcerative colitis patients had pancolitis or left-sided colitis, with confirming histology.

This CDR3 comprises 17 residues. Germline lookup yields CDR1 SGDLS and CDR2 YYNGEE. Trimming stripped 2 bases from V and 7 bases from J, with 21 bases between. Measured with immunoSEQ multiplex PCR; TCRdb has only the in-frame clones, and not every one. The table has tens of thousands of clones, over 65% seen once; the top ten hold roughly 5.5%. Input material: blood. The TCR comes from a boy aged 5-17 years with moderate ulcerative colitis. The chain couples TRBV9 to TRBJ1-4, with a weak D call TRBD1 (6 bases). The CDR3 nucleotides are TGTGCCAGCAGCGTTGGGTCCCCCGGACAGCCGACTGAAAAACTGTTTTTT. This codes for CASSVGSPGQPTEKLFF.